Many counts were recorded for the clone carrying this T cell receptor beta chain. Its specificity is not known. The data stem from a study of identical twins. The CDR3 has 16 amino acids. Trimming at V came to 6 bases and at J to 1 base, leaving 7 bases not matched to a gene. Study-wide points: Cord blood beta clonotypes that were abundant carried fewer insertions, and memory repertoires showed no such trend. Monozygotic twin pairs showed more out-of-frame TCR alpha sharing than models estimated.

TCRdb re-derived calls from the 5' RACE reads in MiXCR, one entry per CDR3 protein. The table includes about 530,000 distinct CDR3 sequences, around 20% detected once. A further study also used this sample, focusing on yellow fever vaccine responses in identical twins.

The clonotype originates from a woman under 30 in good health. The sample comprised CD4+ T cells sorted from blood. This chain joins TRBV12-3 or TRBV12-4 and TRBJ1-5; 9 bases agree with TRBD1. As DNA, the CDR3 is TGTGCCAGCAGCCTGAAACAGGGGGCGAGCAATCAGCCCCAGCATTTT. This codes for CASSLKQGASNQPQHF.